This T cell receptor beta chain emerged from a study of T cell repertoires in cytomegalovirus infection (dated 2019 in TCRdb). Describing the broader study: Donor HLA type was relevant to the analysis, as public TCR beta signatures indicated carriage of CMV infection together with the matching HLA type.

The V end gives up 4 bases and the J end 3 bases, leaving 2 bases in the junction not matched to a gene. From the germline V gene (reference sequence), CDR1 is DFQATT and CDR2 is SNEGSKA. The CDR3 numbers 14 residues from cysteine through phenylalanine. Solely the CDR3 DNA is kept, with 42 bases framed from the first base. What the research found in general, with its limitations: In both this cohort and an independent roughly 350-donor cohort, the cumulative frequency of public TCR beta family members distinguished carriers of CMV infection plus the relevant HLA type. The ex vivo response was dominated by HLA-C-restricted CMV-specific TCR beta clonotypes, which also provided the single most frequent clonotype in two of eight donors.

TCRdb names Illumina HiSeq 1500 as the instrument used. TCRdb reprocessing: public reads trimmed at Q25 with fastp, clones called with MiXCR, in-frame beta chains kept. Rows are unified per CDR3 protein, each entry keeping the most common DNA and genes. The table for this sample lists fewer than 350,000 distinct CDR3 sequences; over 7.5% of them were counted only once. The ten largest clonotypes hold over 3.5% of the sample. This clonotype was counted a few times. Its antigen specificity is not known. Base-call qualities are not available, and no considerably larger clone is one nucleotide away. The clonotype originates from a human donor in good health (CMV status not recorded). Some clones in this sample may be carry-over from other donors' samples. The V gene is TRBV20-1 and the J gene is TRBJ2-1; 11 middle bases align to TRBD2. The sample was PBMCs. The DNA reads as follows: TGCAGTGCTAAGACTAGCGGGGACTACAATGAGCAGTTCTTC. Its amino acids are CSAKTSGDYNEQFF.